Below, 9 T cell receptor beta chains from the same sample are listed, as sequenced in a study of cytomegalovirus exposure and HLA in healthy donors. Primers for the PCR totalled 60 Vbeta and 13 Jbeta. Assay used: immunoSEQ multiplex PCR; TCRdb lists only in-frame clones, some missing. Here the sample spans 110,000 to 150,000 clones, 60% to 85% being singletons. Material for sequencing was PBMCs. The receptors derive from a male donor in good health and CMV-seronegative.

The chain is built from TRBV30 and TRBJ2-3; 12 nucleotides align to TRBD2. The CDR3 runs to 14 residues. Germline trimming cut 5 bases from V and 3 bases from J; bases unmatched to any gene: 3. Germline lookup yields CDR1 GTSNPN and CDR2 SVGIG (reference sequence). CDR3 coding DNA: TGTGCCTGGCTACTAGCGGGAGGAACAGATACGCAGTATTTT. This sequence encodes CAWLLAGGTDTQYF.

The J gene is TRBJ2-7, the V gene TRBV7-2; 8 bases agree with TRBD2. The trim removed 3 bases at V and 3 bases at J, leaving 7 bases unmatched. Per germline, CDR1 SGHTA and CDR2 FQGNSA. The CDR3 contains 15 residues. For the CDR3, the DNA is TGTGCCAGCAGCTTTGGCCCCGGGGGGGGCTACGAGCAGTACTTC. It yields the protein CASSFGPGGGYEQYF.

The chain recombines TRBV30 with TRBJ2-3; 12 nucleotides line up with TRBD2. The CDR3 is 15 amino acids. Trimming cost V 4 bases and J 1 base; bases outside gene matches: 3. Germline-derived CDR1 and CDR2 are GTSNPN and SVGIG (reference sequence). The DNA for the CDR3 is TGTGCCTGGAATAGACTAGCGGGAGGCACAGATACGCAGTATTTT. Protein sequence: CAWNRLAGGTDTQYF.

The chain links TRBV20-1 to TRBJ2-1; D gene uncertain. The CDR3 spans 11 residues. V lost 8 bases and J 0 bases, leaving 5 bases between the germline ends. Germline CDR1 is DFQATT and CDR2 is SNEGSKA (reference sequence). Written as DNA, the CDR3 is TGCAGTCTCAGCTCCTACAATGAGCAGTTCTTC. It specifies CSLSSYNEQFF.

The rearrangement links TRBV18 to TRBJ2-3, with 7 bases aligning to TRBD2. This CDR3 is 15 amino acids long. The ends lost 1 base at V and 2 bases at J; junction bases unmatched: 3. Looked up from germline, CDR1 is KGHSH and CDR2 is LQKENI. The CDR3 nucleotides read TGTGCCAGCTCACCACTCCGGGGGGTCACAGATACGCAGTATTTT. Translating gives CASSPLRGVTDTQYF.

Comments on this clone: A read error may account for a junction end that differs from germline. The CDR3 here is CASSLGVRDRQLF. In nucleotides, the CDR3 is TGTGCTAGCAGCTTAGGCGTTCGGGACAGGCAGCTCTTC. V and J are TRBV7-7 and TRBJ1-2, with TRBD1 identical over 8 bases. This CDR3 is built from 13 residues. CDR1 is SSHAT and CDR2 is FNYEAQ in the germline V gene (reference sequence).

This chain uses TRBV5-4 with TRBJ2-7, with 14 nucleotides matching TRBD2. The germline V gene encodes CDR1 SGHNT and CDR2 YYREEE (reference sequence). V was pared by 4 bases and J by 0 bases, with 9 bases of the junction left unmatched. This CDR3 has 18 residues. The CDR3, as DNA: TGTGCCAGCAGCGGGACTAGCGGGGGATTCCCCGGCTCCTACGAGCAGTACTTC. This encodes CASSGTSGGFPGSYEQYF.

This clone was seen only a few times. The chain has TRBV9 and TRBJ1-1; D remains ambiguous. The germline gives CDR1 SGDLS, CDR2 YYNGEE. The CDR3 contains 13 residues. Trimming cost V 0 bases and J 0 bases, with 3 bases left between them. CDR3 DNA: TGTGCCAGCAGCGTAGCAATGAACACTGAAGCTTTCTTT. Protein: CASSVAMNTEAFF.

The V call is TRBV29-1, the J call TRBJ2-1; 9 bases are shared with TRBD2. This CDR3 contains 16 residues. V lost 4 bases, J lost 10 bases, and 17 bases stayed unmatched. Per the germline V gene, CDR1 is SQVTM and CDR2 is ANQGSEA. The CDR3 nucleotides read TGCAGCGTTGGCCCCTTGAGGGGCGGGGGGGGAGGAGAGCAGTTCTTC. Its protein product is CSVGPLRGGGGGEQFF.